The clone carrying this TCR beta chain has only a few counts. Antigen specificity is unknown. The junction and the germline gene differ at one end; a read error may be behind it. From 400 to 550 ng total RNA, TCR beta cDNA was generated with a primer in the constant region. Library construction for TCR beta comprised three nested multiplex PCR rounds performed with slightly modified ARM-PCR. It was with TRBV1-TRBV30 forward primers and a C-beta reverse primer that the first two PCR rounds were run, at 10 to 11 cycles each. Via MiXCR, TCRdb re-called the multiplex PCR reads, giving one row per CDR3 protein. This repertoire shows about 200,000 distinct CDR3 sequences, around three fifths found once; its top ten account for 7% to 8.5%. This sample is part of a study of tumor-infiltrating lymphocytes in primary liver carcinoma. Across the study: Among the tumors, stages were T1-T3 N0M0 and sizes roughly 4 to 10 cm. General study results and limits: CD8+ and CD4+ repertoires went uncompared, the samples being bulk unsorted.

The V gene's germline CDR1 is SEHNR and CDR2 FQNEAQ (reference sequence). The CDR3 length is 14 residues. Both blood RNA, taken from unsorted whole blood, and germline DNA were extracted. These patients lived with chronic HBV infection and had never been treated. Peripheral blood, about 4 milliliters, was collected prior to surgery. Source material: peripheral blood. The clonotype originates from a woman aged 60 to 75 with primary liver carcinoma and hepatitis B virus infection. This sequence joins TRBV7-9 and TRBJ1-1; 7 bases map to TRBD1. Here the CDR3 DNA reads TGTGCCAGCCATAGGGACAGCCAGAACGCTGAAGCTTTCTTT. It is translated as CASHRDSQNAEAFF. The full variable domain, rest sourced from reference TRBV7-9 and TRBJ1-1, is DTGVSQNPRHKITKRGQNVTFRCDPISEHNRLYWYRQTLGQGPEFLTYFQNEAQLEKSRLLSDRFSAERPKGSFSTLEIQRTEQGDSAMYLCASHRDSQNAEAFFGQGTRLTVV.